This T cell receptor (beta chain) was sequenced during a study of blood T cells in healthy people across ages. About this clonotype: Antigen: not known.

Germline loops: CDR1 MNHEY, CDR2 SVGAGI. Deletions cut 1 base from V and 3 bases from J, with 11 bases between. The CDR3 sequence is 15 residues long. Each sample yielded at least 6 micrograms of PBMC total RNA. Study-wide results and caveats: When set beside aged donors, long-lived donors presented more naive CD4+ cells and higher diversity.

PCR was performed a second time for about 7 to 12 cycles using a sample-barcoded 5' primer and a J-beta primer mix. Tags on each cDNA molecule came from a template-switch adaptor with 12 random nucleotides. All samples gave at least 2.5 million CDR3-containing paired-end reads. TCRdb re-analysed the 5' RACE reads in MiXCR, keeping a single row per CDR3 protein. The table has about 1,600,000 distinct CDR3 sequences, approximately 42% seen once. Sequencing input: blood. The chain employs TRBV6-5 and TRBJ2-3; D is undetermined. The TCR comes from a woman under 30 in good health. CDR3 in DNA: TGTGCCAGCAGTTACTTGGGTAGCCTGACAGATACGCAGTATTTT. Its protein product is CASSYLGSLTDTQYF.